This T cell receptor beta chain is from a study of T cells in Graves' hyperthyroidism and ophthalmopathy. The junction had 6 bases not matched to a gene; V was cut back by 12 bases and J by 1 base. The CDR3 runs 13 residues. Germline CDR1 reads KGHDR; CDR2 reads SFDVKD. RNA transcripts were the template for amplifying TCR beta CDR3 regions. HTBI primers were the set used in a first-round RT-PCR of the TCR CDR3. TCRdb fed the multiplex PCR reads into MiXCR, producing one record per CDR3 protein. The profile shows a few hundred thousand distinct CDR3 sequences, 14% of them singletons. Out of approximately 10 ml of fresh peripheral blood came the PBMCs.

The specimen was blood. This TCR was sampled from a woman aged 40 to 55 with Graves' hyperthyroidism. The chain employs TRBV24-1 and TRBJ2-5, with TRBD2 matching over 8 bases. CDR3 loop: CAATTSGQETQYF. The CDR3 DNA sequence: TGTGCCGCTACTACTAGCGGCCAAGAGACCCAGTACTTC.